Listed below are T cell receptor beta chains from one sample, sequenced in a study of glioma-infiltrating T cells after dendritic cell vaccination. Assay used: immunoSEQ multiplex PCR; TCRdb lists only in-frame clones, some missing. This sample has tens of thousands of clones, with approximately 78% found just once. The specimen was blood, collected before dendritic cell vaccination. The receptors shown here come from a human donor with glioblastoma. Each CDR3 is given with its conserved first and last residue. The D gene is left open where the match is weak. Clone size is stated in some rows and not others, as once, few, many or a class when expanded.

j_call d_call v_call clone_size cdr3_aa cdr3_nt
TRBJ1-2 TRBD1 TRBV28 NA CASTVGNRGLLGYTF TGTGCCAGCACCGTGGGAAACAGGGGGCTTCTTGGCTACACCTTC
TRBJ1-2 NA TRBV5-6 NA CASSRVDSFTNYGYTF TGTGCCAGCAGCCGAGTCGACAGTTTTACTAACTATGGCTACACCTTC
TRBJ1-1 NA TRBV7-9 NA CASSRNRGKNTEAFF TGTGCCAGCAGCAGAAATCGGGGGAAGAACACTGAAGCTTTCTTT
TRBJ1-2 NA TRBV12-5 NA CASGSTGNYGYTF TGTGCTAGTGGCTCAACAGGGAACTATGGCTACACCTTC
TRBJ2-7 TRBD1 TRBV6-5 NA CASSYLGQAYEQYF TGTGCCAGCAGTTACTTGGGACAGGCCTACGAGCAGTACTTC
TRBJ1-5 TRBD1 TRBV6-5 NA CASSPRQGYQPQHF TGTGCCAGCAGCCCTAGACAGGGATACCAGCCCCAGCATTTT
TRBJ1-5 NA TRBV28 NA CASSLLQQPQHF TGTGCCAGCAGTTTACTCCAGCAGCCCCAGCATTTT
TRBJ2-5 NA TRBV6-1 NA CASSRLTGEETQYF TGTGCCAGCAGTCGATTGACGGGGGAGGAGACCCAGTACTTC
TRBJ2-5 NA TRBV10-3 NA CAISVEDIQETQYF TGTGCCATCAGTGTCGAGGATATCCAAGAGACCCAGTACTTC
TRBJ2-1 NA TRBV5-6 NA CASSLRDSAWNEQFF TGTGCCAGCAGCCTCCGGGACTCGGCGTGGAATGAGCAGTTCTTC
TRBJ2-7 NA TRBV7-2 NA CASSLVLGPYEQYF TGTGCCAGCAGCTTAGTGCTAGGCCCCTACGAGCAGTACTTC
TRBJ1-5 NA TRBV28 few CASSLRPGQPQHF TGTGCCAGCAGTTTGAGGCCCGGGCAGCCCCAGCATTTT
TRBJ2-7 TRBD1 TRBV11-2 NA CASSLLAAGGRDEQYF TGCGCCAGCAGCTTACTCGCGGCAGGGGGAAGAGACGAGCAGTACTTC